The rows below give T cell receptor beta chains drawn from one sample of a study of cytomegalovirus exposure and HLA in healthy donors. Clones were sequenced by immunoSEQ multiplex PCR, and TCRdb holds only the in-frame ones, with some missing. The data hold about 96,000 clones, with over 70% observed a single time. Sequenced material: PBMCs. The receptor set was obtained from a man in his fifties in good health and CMV-seropositive. Both conserved end residues are part of each CDR3. Each record gives: clone size, J gene, V gene, D gene, CDR3 DNA, CDR3 protein. D genes are given only for firm matches. Only part of the rows carry a size: once, few, many, or a class if the clone is expanded.

.,TRBJ2-7,TRBV20-1,.,TGCAGTGCTAGCCTCTCCTACGAGCAGTACTTC,CSASLSYEQYF
.,TRBJ1-6,TRBV6-1,.,TGTGCCAGCAGCCCAAGTTACCAGAATAATTCACCCCTCAACTTT,CASSPSYQNNSPLNF
.,TRBJ2-3,TRBV5-6,TRBD2,TGTGCCAGCAGCTGGGCTCCCCGACTAGCGGGGGATTTCACAGATACGCAGTATTTT,CASSWAPRLAGDFTDTQYF
.,TRBJ2-1,TRBV4-3,TRBD2,TGCGCCAGCAGCCCCGTAGCGGGGGCCTGGGGCGAGCAGTTCTTC,CASSPVAGAWGEQFF
medium-sized,TRBJ1-6,TRBV6-1,.,TGTGCCAGCAGTGACGCGGGGGGACTCAGTTCACCCCTCCACTTT,CASSDAGGLSSPLHF
.,TRBJ1-5,TRBV27,.,TGTGCCAGCAGTAATCAGGGTGGCAATCAGCCCCAGCATTTT,CASSNQGGNQPQHF
.,TRBJ2-3,TRBV7-3,TRBD2,TGTGCCAGCAGCTTTAGCGGGGCTAGCACAGATACGCAGTATTTT,CASSFSGASTDTQYF
.,TRBJ2-1,TRBV4-2,.,TGTGCCAGCAGCCAAGTCGGGGCGGGGAGTACCTCCTACAATGAGCAGTTCTTC,CASSQVGAGSTSYNEQFF
.,TRBJ1-6,TRBV30,.,TGTGCCTGGAGTTCCGTCCAAAGAGCCCTCCACTTT,CAWSSVQRALHF
.,TRBJ1-4,TRBV5-4,TRBD1,TGTGCCAGCAGAGATACAGGGGGGTCGTCAACTAATGAAAAACTGTTTTTT,CASRDTGGSSTNEKLFF
.,TRBJ1-2,TRBV28,.,TGTGCCAGCAGTCTGTTGGACGGACTCTATGGCTACACCTTC,CASSLLDGLYGYTF
.,TRBJ1-1,TRBV2,.,TGTGCCAGCAGTGAGAGCCACCTCATTCTGAACACTGAAGCTTTCTTT,CASSESHLILNTEAFF
few,TRBJ1-5,TRBV7-8,.,TGTGCCAGCAGCTTAGTCGCAGGGTTCTATCAGCCCCAGCATTTT,CASSLVAGFYQPQHF
.,TRBJ1-5,TRBV19,TRBD1,TGTGCCAGTAGTTCGCCGGACAGGGTTGGTGATCAGCCCCAGCATTTT,CASSSPDRVGDQPQHF
.,TRBJ2-1,TRBV7-2,TRBD1,TGTGCCAGCAGTTCTGACAGGGGCTCCTACAATGAGCAGTTCTTC,CASSSDRGSYNEQFF
once,TRBJ2-7,TRBV10-3,.,TGTGCCATCAGTGAGTCGCGCGGGGATGGGTACGAGCAGTACTTC,CAISESRGDGYEQYF
.,TRBJ2-3,TRBV27,.,TGTGCCAGCAGTTCCTACGGGGCAGATACGCAGTATTTT,CASSSYGADTQYF
.,TRBJ1-1,TRBV28,.,TGTGCCAGCAGTTTGGCAGGGAACACTGAAGCTTTCTTT,CASSLAGNTEAFF
once,TRBJ2-7,TRBV5-4,TRBD2,TGTGCCAGCAGCTTAGCGGGGGGTACCTACGAGCAGTACTTC,CASSLAGGTYEQYF
once,TRBJ1-2,TRBV19,.,TGTGCCAGTAGTGTCCAAGAAACAACCGCCTATGGCTACACCTTC,CASSVQETTAYGYTF
few,TRBJ1-6,TRBV18,TRBD1,TGTGCCAGCTCACCCCTGGGACAGGGGGTTGATTCACCCCTCCACTTT,CASSPLGQGVDSPLHF
.,TRBJ1-2,TRBV10-3,TRBD1,TGTGCCATCGGCGGACAGGGGGCGCGTGGCTACACCTTC,CAIGGQGARGYTF
.,TRBJ1-6,TRBV7-2,TRBD1,TGTGCCAGCAGCTTATCATTGAGGACAGGGGATAATTCACCCCTCCACTTT,CASSLSLRTGDNSPLHF
.,TRBJ1-6,TRBV11-2,.,TGTGCCAGCAGCTTAGATACCTTCGGGGTGAATTCACCCCTCCACTTT,CASSLDTFGVNSPLHF
.,TRBJ1-2,TRBV18,.,TGTGCCAGCTCACCACGGGGCCAACCCGACTATGGCTACACCTTC,CASSPRGQPDYGYTF
.,TRBJ1-2,TRBV6-1,TRBD1,TGTGCCAGCAGATTAACAGGGGGCCCAGCCTATGGCTACACCTTC,CASRLTGGPAYGYTF
once,TRBJ2-2,TRBV18,TRBD1,TGTGCCAGCTCAACAGGACAGGGGGCGAGCACCGGGGAGCTGTTTTTT,CASSTGQGASTGELFF
.,TRBJ1-5,TRBV19,.,TGTGCCAGTAGTATAGGGACTCGCAATCAGCCCCAGCATTTT,CASSIGTRNQPQHF
.,TRBJ1-6,TRBV14,TRBD1,TGTGCCAGCAGCGGACAGGGTTACTCACCCCTCCACTTT,CASSGQGYSPLHF
few,TRBJ1-5,TRBV27,TRBD1,TGTGCCAGCAGTTTAGAGGGGGCACAGCCCCAGCATTTT,CASSLEGAQPQHF
.,TRBJ2-7,TRBV10-3,.,TGTGCCATCAGACAGGGTCCGGAATCCGAGCAGTACTTC,CAIRQGPESEQYF
.,TRBJ1-5,TRBV20-1,TRBD1,TGCAGTGCCCCTAGGACAGGGCGCCAGAATTTT,CSAPRTGRQNF
.,TRBJ2-5,TRBV28,TRBD2,TGTGCCAGCACAGCTACTAGCGGGGGGGCGTGGGAGACCCAGTACTTC,CASTATSGGAWETQYF
.,TRBJ2-7,TRBV4-2,.,TGTGCCAGCAGCCAAGATCTAGGGGGGGGCACCTACGAGCAGTACTTC,CASSQDLGGGTYEQYF
.,TRBJ2-2,TRBV5-1,.,TGCGCCAGCAGCTTGGGGTCGGGGAACGGGGAGCTGTTTTTT,CASSLGSGNGELFF
.,TRBJ1-5,TRBV19,.,TGTGCCAGTAGTACGGACAGCGATCAGCCCCAGCATTTT,CASSTDSDQPQHF
few,TRBJ2-5,TRBV30,.,TGTGCCTGGAGTGGGATTCGGGGTTCGCGTGAGACCCAGTACTTC,CAWSGIRGSRETQYF
.,TRBJ1-5,TRBV6-5,TRBD1,TGTGCCAGCAAGCTGGGACAGGGTTACAATCAGCCCCAGCATTTT,CASKLGQGYNQPQHF
.,TRBJ2-3,TRBV5-6,TRBD1,TGTGCCAGCAGCCCCGGGGGGACAGGGGGCACAGATACGCAGTATTTT,CASSPGGTGGTDTQYF
.,TRBJ1-1,TRBV5-6,.,TGTGCCAGCAGCTTAGCGAGTAACACTGAAGCTTTCTTT,CASSLASNTEAFF
.,TRBJ1-6,TRBV9,.,TGTGCCAGCAGCCCTAGACAGGAGATATATAATTCACCCCTCCACTTT,CASSPRQEIYNSPLHF
.,TRBJ2-7,TRBV6-1,TRBD2,TGTGCCAGCAGTGAACGAGGGACTAGCCCCGCCTACGAGCAGTACTTC,CASSERGTSPAYEQYF
.,TRBJ2-1,TRBV28,TRBD2,TGTGCCAGCAGTTCTAGCGGGGGGTACAATGAGCAGTTCTTC,CASSSSGGYNEQFF
.,TRBJ2-7,TRBV10-2,.,TGCGCCAGCAGTGAACGAGACAACTCCTACGAGCAGTACTTC,CASSERDNSYEQYF
.,TRBJ2-5,TRBV30,.,TGTGCCTGGGACGGACTGCCCCAAGAGACCCAGTACTTC,CAWDGLPQETQYF
.,TRBJ1-2,TRBV30,TRBD1,TGTGCCTGGAGCCCCGGGACAGGGGTTGGCTACACCTTC,CAWSPGTGVGYTF
.,TRBJ2-1,TRBV7-2,.,TGTGCCAGCACCCAAGCACCCGATGAGCAGTTCTTC,CASTQAPDEQFF
few,TRBJ1-2,TRBV18,.,TGTGCCAGCTCACCACAGGGGGATGGCTACACCTTC,CASSPQGDGYTF
.,TRBJ1-4,TRBV11-2,.,TGTGCCAGCAGCTTAGGACAGAGAGAAAAACTGTTTTTT,CASSLGQREKLFF